One T cell receptor (beta chain) is described in this entry. What it binds is unknown. The repertoire was sequenced with immunoSEQ multiplex PCR; TCRdb's copy has only in-frame clones and lacks some. The repertoire holds about 71,000 clones, with under 80% as singletons. This sample was taken from a study of vaccination effects on CD4 cells after COVID-19. Overall study findings and caveats: Among infection- and vaccine-induced clones, marked clonal contraction occurred late after vaccination.

The CDR3 is 14 residues long. CDR1 and CDR2 (germline): SNHLY, FYNNEI. Trimming cost V 6 bases and J 0 bases, with 9 bases left between them. Following 10 days of culture, CD4+ T cells were isolated. All participants had two doses of either the BNT162b2 or mRNA-1273 vaccine. The J gene is TRBJ1-3, the V gene TRBV2; D gene unclear. The sequencing here drew on CD4+ T cells from PBMCs cultured without peptide, taken after COVID-19 vaccination. The source of this sequence is a human donor who received a COVID-19 vaccine. The CDR3 here is CASRTGYSGNTIYF. CDR3 coding DNA: TGTGCCAGCAGGACGGGTTACTCTGGAAACACCATATATTTT.